This entry lists 10 T cell receptor beta chains sequenced from one sample in a study of blood T cells in healthy people across ages. The second PCR ran about 6 to 11 cycles with a sample-barcoded 5' primer and J-beta primers. TCRdb called the 5' RACE reads again in MiXCR, with one record for every CDR3 protein. The sample holds 1.5 million to 1.9 million distinct CDR3 sequences, 35% to 45% seen once. Source material: blood. Receptor source: a woman younger than 30 in good health.

This clonotype came up a few times. The chain carries TRBV9 and TRBJ2-1, with 10 bases aligning to TRBD2. Germline V lookup: CDR1 SGDLS, CDR2 YYNGEE. V dropped 3 bases and J dropped 5; count of bases not matched to a gene: 8. The CDR3 consists of 16 residues. CDR3 DNA: TGTGCCAGCAGCGCTTTAGCGGGAGGAAGGCACAATGAGCAGTTCTTC. It encodes CASSALAGGRHNEQFF.

There are many counts of this clonotype. The CDR3 coding sequence is TGCAGCGCACCGGGACAGGGTTACAATGAGCAGTTCTTC. Encoded protein: CSAPGQGYNEQFF. This rearrangement joins TRBV20-1 to TRBJ2-1; 9 bases fit TRBD1. Germline values: CDR1 DFQATT, CDR2 SNEGSKA (reference sequence). There are 13 residues in the CDR3.

This clonotype has more than one count but fewer than ten. The chain employs TRBV6-5 and TRBJ2-6; tentatively, D is TRBD2 (6 bases). Germline CDR1 is MNHEY and CDR2 is SVGAGI. The CDR3 has 16 residues. V was pared by 6 bases and J by 2 bases, with 14 bases between. CDR3 region: CASSYGTAPGANVLTF. CDR3 in DNA: TGTGCCAGCAGCTACGGGACTGCCCCTGGGGCCAACGTCCTGACTTTC.

This clonotype has only a few counts. J is TRBJ2-7 and V is TRBV6-6; TRBD1 agrees at 9 bases. The CDR3 extends over 17 amino acids. V was clipped by 6 bases and J by 3 bases; unmatched bases: 15. Per germline, CDR1 MNHNY and CDR2 SVGAGI (reference sequence). The CDR3 sequence: CASSNRGQGRDGYEQYF. The CDR3 bases are TGTGCCAGCAGCAATCGGGGACAGGGAAGAGACGGCTACGAGCAGTACTTC.

Details on this clonotype: Germline is not matched at one junction end, which may reflect a read error. The chain has TRBV20-1 and TRBJ2-1; 9 bases align to TRBD1. Looked up from germline, CDR1 is DFQATT and CDR2 is SNEGSKA (reference sequence). The CDR3 is 14 amino acids. The CDR3 sequence: CSARAGTGNNGQFF. The CDR3 nucleotides are TGCAGTGCTAGAGCCGGGACAGGGAACAATGGGCAGTTCTTC.

This clonotype was counted between two and nine times. V and J are TRBV20-1 and TRBJ2-1; possible D gene TRBD1, 6 bases. This CDR3 comprises 15 residues. Germline V gene lookup returns CDR1 DFQATT and CDR2 SNEGSKA (reference sequence). Deletions cut 3 bases from V and 3 bases from J, with 15 bases between. The CDR3 DNA is TGCAGTGCTAGGGACAGCTGGGCGGTCTACAATGAGCAGTTCTTC. Protein product: CSARDSWAVYNEQFF.

This clonotype turned up a few times. The V and J genes are TRBV11-2 and TRBJ2-1; 8 nucleotides agree with TRBD2. The germline V gene has CDR1 SGHAT and CDR2 FQNNGV. With 1 base clipped from V and 6 bases from J, the junction kept 5 bases outside the gene matches. The CDR3 has 15 residues. CDR3 sequence reads: CASSLALLAGNEQFF. CDR3 DNA sequence: TGTGCCAGCAGCTTAGCTTTGCTAGCGGGCAATGAGCAGTTCTTC.

This clonotype appeared a few times. The chain joins TRBV27 to TRBJ2-3, with 7 bases matching TRBD2. The germline V gene encodes CDR1 MNHEY and CDR2 SMNVEV (reference sequence). J was trimmed by 5 bases and V by 3 bases; bases with no gene match: 11. The CDR3 runs 16 residues. The CDR3 loop is CASSFRREVIVDTQYF. The DNA for the CDR3 is TGTGCCAGCAGTTTTCGCCGGGAGGTGATCGTAGATACGCAGTATTTT.

The chain employs TRBV12-3 or TRBV12-4 and TRBJ1-1; D is unclear. Trimming pared 4 bases from V and 5 bases from J, leaving 14 bases between. This CDR3 region has 14 residues. CDR3 region: CASSYHPQGTEAFF. In nucleotides, the CDR3 is TGTGCCAGCAGTTACCACCCTCAAGGGACTGAAGCTTTCTTT.

The V gene is TRBV7-2, the J gene TRBJ2-3, with TRBD2 as a possible D gene (5 bases). V was clipped by 0 bases and J by 2 bases, with 18 bases between them. Germline V CDR1 and CDR2: SGHTA, FQGNSA. CDR3 size: 18 residues. CDR3 in DNA: TGTGCCAGCAGCTTAGCGCTGGACGGGGTGGGGAACACAGATACGCAGTATTTT. The encoded protein is CASSLALDGVGNTDTQYF.